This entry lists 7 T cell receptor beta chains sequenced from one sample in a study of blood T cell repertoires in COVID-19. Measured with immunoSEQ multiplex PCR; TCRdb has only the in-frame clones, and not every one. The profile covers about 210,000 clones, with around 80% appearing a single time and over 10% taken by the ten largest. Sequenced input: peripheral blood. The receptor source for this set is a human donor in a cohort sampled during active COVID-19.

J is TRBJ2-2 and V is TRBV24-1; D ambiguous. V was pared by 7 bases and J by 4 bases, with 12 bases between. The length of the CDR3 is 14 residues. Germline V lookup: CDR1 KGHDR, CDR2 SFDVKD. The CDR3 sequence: CATSPGQFTGELFF. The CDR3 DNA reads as TGTGCCACCAGCCCCGGTCAATTCACCGGGGAGCTGTTTTTT.

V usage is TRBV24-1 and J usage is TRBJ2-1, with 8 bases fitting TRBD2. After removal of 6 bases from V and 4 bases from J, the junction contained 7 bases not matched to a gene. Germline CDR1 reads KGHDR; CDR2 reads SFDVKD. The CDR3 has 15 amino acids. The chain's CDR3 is CATSRAGELYNEQFF. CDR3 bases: TGTGCCACCAGTAGAGCGGGGGAGCTATACAATGAGCAGTTCTTC.

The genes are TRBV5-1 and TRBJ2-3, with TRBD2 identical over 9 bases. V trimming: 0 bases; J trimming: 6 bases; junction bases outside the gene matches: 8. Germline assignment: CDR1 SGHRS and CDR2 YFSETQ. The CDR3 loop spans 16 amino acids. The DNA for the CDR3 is TGCGCCAGCAGCTTGGAAGGTAGCGGGAGTTGGGATACGCAGTATTTT. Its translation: CASSLEGSGSWDTQYF.

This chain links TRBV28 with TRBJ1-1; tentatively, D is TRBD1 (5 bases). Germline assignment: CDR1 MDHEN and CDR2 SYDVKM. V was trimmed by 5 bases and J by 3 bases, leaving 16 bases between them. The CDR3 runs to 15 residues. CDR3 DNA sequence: TGTGCCAGCAGTCCCCCCCGGGGGGGGGACACTGAAGCTTTCTTT. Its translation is CASSPPRGGDTEAFF.

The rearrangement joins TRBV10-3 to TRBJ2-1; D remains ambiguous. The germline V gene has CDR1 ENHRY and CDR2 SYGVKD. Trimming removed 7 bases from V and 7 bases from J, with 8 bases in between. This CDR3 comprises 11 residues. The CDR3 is CAIKAKNEQFF. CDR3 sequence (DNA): TGTGCCATCAAAGCCAAAAATGAGCAGTTCTTC.

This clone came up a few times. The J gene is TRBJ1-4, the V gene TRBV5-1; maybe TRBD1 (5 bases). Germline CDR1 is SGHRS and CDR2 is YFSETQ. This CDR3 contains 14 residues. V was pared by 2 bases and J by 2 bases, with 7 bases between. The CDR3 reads CASSFDSTNEKLFF. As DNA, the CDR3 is TGCGCCAGCAGCTTCGACAGCACTAATGAAAAACTGTTTTTT. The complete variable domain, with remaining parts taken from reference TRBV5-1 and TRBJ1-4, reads KAGVTQTPRYLIKTRGQQVTLSCSPISGHRSVSWYQQTPGQGLQFLFEYFSETQRNKGNFPGRFSGRQFSNSRSEMNVSTLELGDSALYLCASSFDSTNEKLFFGSGTQLSVL.

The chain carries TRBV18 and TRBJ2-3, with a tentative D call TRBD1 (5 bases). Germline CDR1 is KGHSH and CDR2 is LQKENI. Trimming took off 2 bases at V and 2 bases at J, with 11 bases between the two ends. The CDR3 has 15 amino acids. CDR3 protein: CASSPMTEVTDTQYF. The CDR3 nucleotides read TGTGCCAGCTCACCAATGACAGAAGTCACAGATACGCAGTATTTT.